A selection of T cell receptor beta chains follows, all from one sample in a study of CD8 T cells in Susac syndrome. TCRdb recomputed calls from the immunoSEQ multiplex PCR reads with MiXCR, one row per CDR3 protein. The sample includes 200,000 to 300,000 distinct CDR3 sequences, around 93% of them seen just once. Material: CD4+ T cells from PBMCs. These receptors were obtained from a human donor with multiple sclerosis. The CDR3 runs from the conserved cysteine through the conserved F or W.

TRBV12-3/TRBV12-4,CASRTGVDQETQYF
TRBV4-1,CASSHALRQVEQFF
TRBV7-2,CASSPGQGRSGELFF
TRBV7-9,CASSRDTQAETQYF
TRBV6-1,CASSPSGNVQKLFF
TRBV5-1,CASSSSGGVNEQFF
TRBV21-1,CASYNRAQEHYEQYF
TRBV5-1,CASSELDTRNTEAFF
TRBV29-1,CSVDGPSGGTGEQYF
TRBV10-2,CASSVLGGNYGYTF
TRBV18,CASSPLTEGKLFF
TRBV7-9,CASSPRVLNTEAFF
TRBV20-1,CSAPSGLAGVRSSYEQYF
TRBV5-1,CASSLEGQKPYNEQFF
TRBV12-3/TRBV12-4,CASSLRFTEAFF
TRBV5-1,CASSWGQGPYEQYF
TRBV3-1,CASSQGLYEQYF
TRBV7-9,CASSLGQADQETQYF
TRBV3-1,CASSQSDRESYGYTF
TRBV4-1,CASSQPGQGLSGANVLTF
TRBV14,CASSWDRGGSPLHF
TRBV7-9,CASSVQGDTQYF
TRBV20-1,CSAPRVPAKNIQYF
TRBV4-1,CASSQDPGRAYEQYF
TRBV20-1,CSARATGTDINQPQHF
TRBV10-3,CAISESRGAGQPQHF
TRBV20-1,CSARDPNRASGMGTDTQYF
TRBV5-4,CASSTTGITGELFF
TRBV5-4,CASSPALGGTDTQYF
TRBV5-1,CASSRTRPQETQYF
TRBV5-1,CASSTPGQTGELFF
TRBV19,CASSPRQGGFTEAFF
TRBV5-1,CASSTSDRGKQYF
TRBV7-8,CASSTKLLAADNDWFF